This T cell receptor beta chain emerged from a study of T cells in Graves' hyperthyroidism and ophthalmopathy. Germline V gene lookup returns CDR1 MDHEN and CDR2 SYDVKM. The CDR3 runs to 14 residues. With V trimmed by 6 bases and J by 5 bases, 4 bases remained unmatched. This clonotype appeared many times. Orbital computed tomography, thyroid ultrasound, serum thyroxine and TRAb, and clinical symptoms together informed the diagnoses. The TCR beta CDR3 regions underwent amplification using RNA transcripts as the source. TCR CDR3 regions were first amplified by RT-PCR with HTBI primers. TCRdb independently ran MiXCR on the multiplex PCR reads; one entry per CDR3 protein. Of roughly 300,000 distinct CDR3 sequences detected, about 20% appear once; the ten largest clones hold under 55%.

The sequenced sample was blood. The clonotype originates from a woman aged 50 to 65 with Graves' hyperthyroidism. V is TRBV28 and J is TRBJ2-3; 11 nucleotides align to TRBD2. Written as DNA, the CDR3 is TGTGCCAGCAGGACTAGCGGGAAAGGAGATACGCAGTATTTT. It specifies CASRTSGKGDTQYF.